A selection of T cell receptor beta chains follows, all from one sample in a study of regulatory T cells in long-lasting Graves disease. TCRdb re-called the multiplex PCR reads through MiXCR, storing one row per CDR3 protein. Of about 220,000 distinct CDR3 sequences in the sample, 15% to 20% were seen once. These same records also appear under a second study, on T cells in Graves' hyperthyroidism and ophthalmopathy.

The specimen was peripheral blood mononuclear cells (PBMCs), collected at new diagnosis, from a patient treated with antithyroid drugs. Every receptor here comes from a young woman with Graves disease. Both conserved end residues are part of each CDR3. D genes are given only for firm matches. For some rows the clone size is stated as once, few or many, or as a class when expanded; others skip it.

>-|TRBJ1-2|many|TRBV20-1
TGCAGTGCTAGAGTTTCAGGGAGAAACTATGGCTACACCTTC
CSARVSGRNYGYTF
>-|TRBJ2-3|many|TRBV20-1
TGCAGTGCTCCCCTCGAACACACAGATACGCAGTATTTT
CSAPLEHTDTQYF
>TRBD1|TRBJ1-1|many|TRBV5-6
TGTGCCAGCAGCTTTAGAACAGGGGGACGAAACACTGAAGCTTTCTTT
CASSFRTGGRNTEAFF
>TRBD1|TRBJ1-2|many|TRBV27
TGTGCCAGCAGTTTCTTAAGCAGGGGGCTGACCTATGGCTACACCTTC
CASSFLSRGLTYGYTF
>-|TRBJ2-1|-|TRBV15
TGTGCCACCAGCCCGAAACCGGCGGGTTTACCCTCCTACAATGAGCAGTTCTTC
CATSPKPAGLPSYNEQFF
>-|TRBJ1-4|many|TRBV30
TGTGCCTGGGGTCCCTTTGAGGGCAGGCGCGAAAAACTGTTTTTT
CAWGPFEGRREKLFF
>-|TRBJ1-1|few|TRBV4-2
TGTGCCAGCAGCCAGGACACCATACACGCGACCGTAGGTGGAGCTTTCTTT
CASSQDTIHATVGGAFF
>TRBD1|TRBJ1-3|-|TRBV19
TGTGCCAGTTGCCGGACAGGGGGCTTTTCTGGAAACACCATATATTTT
CASCRTGGFSGNTIYF
>-|TRBJ2-1|many|TRBV24-1
TGTGCCACCAGTGACCCGGGGGGCAGCTCCTACAATGAGCAGTTCTTC
CATSDPGGSSYNEQFF
>-|TRBJ2-5|few|TRBV5-1
TGCGCCAGCAGTTACGTCTCTGTGACGGCAGAGACCCAGTACTTC
CASSYVSVTAETQYF
>-|TRBJ1-6|many|TRBV11-2
TGTGCCAGCAGCATTTTAGGCGGTTTGGGGTATTCACCCCTCCACTTT
CASSILGGLGYSPLHF
>-|TRBJ2-7|-|TRBV10-3
TGTGCCATCGGGACGGGTTCCTACGAGCAGTACTTC
CAIGTGSYEQYF
>TRBD1|TRBJ1-4|few|TRBV2
TGTGCCAGCAGTGCCGGGACAGGGGGCGGGGCTAATGAAGAACTGTTTTTT
CASSAGTGGGANEELFF
>TRBD1|TRBJ2-7|many|TRBV18
TGTGCCAGCTCACAGATTTCGACAGGGACGTCCTACGAGCAGTACTTC
CASSQISTGTSYEQYF
>-|TRBJ1-1|many|TRBV29-1
TGCAGCGTGCAGGAGGGCTGGACTGAAGCTTTCTTT
CSVQEGWTEAFF
>-|TRBJ1-2|many|TRBV28
TGTGCCAGCAGTTTACCCGCCCCGGGGGAGAACTATGGCTACACCTTC
CASSLPAPGENYGYTF
>TRBD1|TRBJ1-4|many|TRBV12-3/TRBV12-4
TGTGCCAGCAGTCGAAAACAGGGGGCGACCGGGGGAAAACTGTTTTTT
CASSRKQGATGGKLFF
>TRBD1|TRBJ2-2|many|TRBV28
TGTGCCAGCCTATCTCTTGACAGGGGAGGAACCGGGGAGCTGTTTTTT
CASLSLDRGGTGELFF
>-|TRBJ2-7|few|TRBV20-1
TGCAGTGCTGCCTCGGGATTCGCCTACGAGCAGTACTTC
CSAASGFAYEQYF
>TRBD2|TRBJ2-3|-|TRBV2
TGTGCCAGCAGTGGCCGGACTAGCGGAGGGGCAGATACGCAGTATTTT
CASSGRTSGGADTQYF
>-|TRBJ2-7|many|TRBV20-1
TGCAGTGCTAGACACGACTACGAGCAGTACTTC
CSARHDYEQYF
>TRBD2|TRBJ2-3|many|TRBV4-1
TGCGCCAGCAGCCCTCCCAGCGGGGGGCTCACAGATACGCAGTATTTT
CASSPPSGGLTDTQYF
>-|TRBJ1-3|many|TRBV18
TGTGCCAGCTCACCAAGGGGAAACACCATATATTTT
CASSPRGNTIYF
>-|TRBJ1-4|-|TRBV11-2
TGTGCCAGCAGCAAGGCCGGGACTGCGAATGAAAAACTGTTTTTT
CASSKAGTANEKLFF
>-|TRBJ2-1|many|TRBV28
TGTGCCAGCAGTCTCTTAGGGGGAGCGGATGAGCAGTTCTTC
CASSLLGGADEQFF
>TRBD1|TRBJ2-2|many|TRBV5-1
TGCGCCAGCAGCTTCGGGGACAGGGGTTCCGGGGAGCTGTTTTTT
CASSFGDRGSGELFF
>-|TRBJ1-2|many|TRBV6-2/TRBV6-3
TGTGCCAGCAGTGAAAACCCTAACTATGGCTACACCTTC
CASSENPNYGYTF
>TRBD1|TRBJ2-7|many|TRBV9
TGTGCCAGCAGCGTAGGGGGACAGGGAAACCACGAGCAGTACTTC
CASSVGGQGNHEQYF
>TRBD1|TRBJ2-5|few|TRBV11-2
TGTGCCAGCAGCTTAGTCGGGACAGGGGGCGCGGGGACCCAGTACTTC
CASSLVGTGGAGTQYF
>TRBD2|TRBJ2-3|-|TRBV4-1
TGCGCCAGCAGCCCCTTTGGTGGAGCGGGAGACCTAGATACGCAGTATTTT
CASSPFGGAGDLDTQYF
>-|TRBJ2-1|many|TRBV3-1
TGTGCCAGCAGCCAGCCCGACTGGGGTGAGCAGTTCTTC
CASSQPDWGEQFF
>TRBD2|TRBJ2-5|many|TRBV12-3/TRBV12-4
TGTGCCAGCAGTTCGCTCACTAGCGGGAGTCGAGAGACCCAGTACTTC
CASSSLTSGSRETQYF
>-|TRBJ2-7|few|TRBV7-9
TGTGCCAGCAGCTCCGTGAGGTCCTACGAGCAGTACTTC
CASSSVRSYEQYF
>-|TRBJ1-6|many|TRBV6-5
TGTGCCAGCAGTTCTTCCTCCTATAATTCACCCCTCCACTTT
CASSSSSYNSPLHF
>TRBD2|TRBJ2-7|many|TRBV3-1
TGTGCCAGCAGTCCTCGACTAGCGCTCCACGAGCAGTACTTC
CASSPRLALHEQYF
>-|TRBJ1-2|many|TRBV27
TGTGCCAGCAGACTCCAGGGAGGCGGTGGCTACACCTTC
CASRLQGGGGYTF
>-|TRBJ2-7|many|TRBV6-2/TRBV6-3
TGTGCCTGTCTTACCAAAACTTCGCCGAATGACGAGCAGTACTTC
CACLTKTSPNDEQYF
>TRBD2|TRBJ2-1|-|TRBV11-1
TGTGCCAGCAGCTTACAGACTAGCGGGAGAGAGCAGTTCTTC
CASSLQTSGREQFF
>TRBD1|TRBJ1-2|few|TRBV10-1
TGCGCGGGGACAGCTTATAACCACTATGGCTACACCTTC
CAGTAYNHYGYTF
>-|TRBJ2-1|many|TRBV2
TGTGCCAGCAGTGAGACGAGTGAGCAGTTCTTC
CASSETSEQFF
>TRBD1|TRBJ1-2|many|TRBV6-1
TGTGCCAGCACAGGGGGCCTCTATGGCTACACCTTC
CASTGGLYGYTF
>TRBD2|TRBJ2-1|-|TRBV12-5
TGTGCTAGTGGTTTGGTACTTGAGGCGGGAGGGCGGCCATACCGATACAATGAGCAGTTCTTC
CASGLVLEAGGRPYRYNEQFF
>TRBD2|TRBJ2-3|many|TRBV3-1
TGTGCCAGCAGCCAAGATGCGGGAGAGGTCACAGATACGCAGTATTTT
CASSQDAGEVTDTQYF
>-|TRBJ2-7|few|TRBV7-9
TGTGCCAGCAGCCCCCTGGACGGAAGCGCTTCCTACGAGCAGTACTTC
CASSPLDGSASYEQYF
>-|TRBJ2-3|-|TRBV3-1
TGTGCCAGCAGCCGGGGCCTTAGATACACAGATACGCAGTATTTT
CASSRGLRYTDTQYF
>TRBD2|TRBJ2-3|many|TRBV2
TGTGCCAGCAGTGAAGACGGGGGGGGCACAGATACGCAGTATTTT
CASSEDGGGTDTQYF